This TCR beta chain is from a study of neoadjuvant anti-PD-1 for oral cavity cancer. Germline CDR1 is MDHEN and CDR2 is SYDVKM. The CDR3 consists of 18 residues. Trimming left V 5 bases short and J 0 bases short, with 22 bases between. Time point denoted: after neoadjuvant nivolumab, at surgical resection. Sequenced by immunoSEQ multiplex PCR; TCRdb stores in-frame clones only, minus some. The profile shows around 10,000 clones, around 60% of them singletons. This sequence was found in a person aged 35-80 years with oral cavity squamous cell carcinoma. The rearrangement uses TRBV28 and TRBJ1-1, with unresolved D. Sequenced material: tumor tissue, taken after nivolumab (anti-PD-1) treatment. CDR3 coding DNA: TGTGCCAGCAGTGCTCTGCCGGGAGTTGGTTTTGTGAACACTGAAGCTTTCTTT. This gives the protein CASSALPGVGFVNTEAFF. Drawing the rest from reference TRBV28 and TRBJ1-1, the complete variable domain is DVKVTQSSRYLVKRTGEKVFLECVQDMDHENMFWYRQDPGLGLRLIYFSYDVKMKEKGDIPEGYSVSREKKERFSLILESASTNQTSMYLCASSALPGVGFVNTEAFFGQGTRLTVV.